This T cell receptor beta chain was sequenced for a study of T cells in Graves' hyperthyroidism and ophthalmopathy. The V gene's germline CDR1 is MNHEY and CDR2 SMNVEV (reference sequence). Unmatched junction bases numbered 11, after V lost 6 bases and J lost 4 bases. The CDR3 covers 15 residues. RNA transcripts yielded amplified TCR beta CDR3 regions. Carried out on the TCR CDR3, a first-round RT-PCR used the HTBI primer set. MiXCR, applied by TCRdb to the multiplex PCR reads, yields one record per CDR3 protein. The table records 450,000 to 650,000 distinct CDR3 sequences, about a sixth of them present only once. This clonotype was detected many times.

Sequenced material: blood. This TCR was recovered from a woman under 30 with Graves' ophthalmopathy. V gene TRBV27 combines with J gene TRBJ1-1; 7 bases line up with TRBD1. The CDR3 loop reads CASRFDREGGTEAFF. The CDR3 nucleotides are TGTGCCAGCAGATTTGACAGGGAAGGGGGCACTGAAGCTTTCTTT.